The rows below give T cell receptor beta chains drawn from one sample of a study of blood T cell repertoires in COVID-19. Profiling relied on immunoSEQ multiplex PCR, and the TCRdb table lists in-frame clones only, not all of them. Of 130,000 to 150,000 clones detected, over 80% appear once; the ten largest clones hold roughly two fifths. The sample comprised peripheral blood. These receptors were taken from a man over 45 who had recovered from COVID-19. Both conserved end residues are part of each CDR3.

V,CDR3
TRBV6-1,CASSELATGKYF
TRBV6-4,CASSQGTGDWGEQFF
TRBV6-5,CASSLDSSYNEQFF
TRBV5-1,CASSVLGEKLFF
TRBV4-3,CASSQDFRRQSTDTQYF
TRBV13,CASSETFRGGNTGELFF
TRBV19,CATPRQGVNTGELFF
TRBV7-9,CASSLAGGTVETQYF
TRBV19,CASSIGGTRRYSGNTIYF
TRBV9,CASSVSGGYTGELFF
TRBV20-1,CSASGGGLKIYNEQFF
TRBV21-1,CASRPTGHEQYF
TRBV13,CASSLGGTVSYEQYF
TRBV3-1/TRBV3-2,CASSQEAGRGQPQHF
TRBV11-2,CASSLGTGGVTYEQYF
TRBV7-8,CASSARRGQGLNQPQHF
TRBV5-4,CASSLGQLRAYEQYF
TRBV23-1,CASSQLGRGGVDTQYF
TRBV24-1,CATSDPGTGDTGELFF
TRBV3-1/TRBV3-2,CASNGLAGANTGELFF
TRBV21-1,CASSKSPGPGAYGANVLTF
TRBV2,CASSRGGDSGANVLTF
TRBV5-1,CASSRGDRGTNQPQHF
TRBV19,CASSSGETQYF
TRBV6-5,CASSFRGNTEAFF
TRBV5-6,CASSYDSFEQYF
TRBV2,CASRSDVSGKLRLRNIQYF
TRBV6-2/TRBV6-3,CASSYPSRGVRNEYGYTF
TRBV19,CASSIDAGGSYGYTF
TRBV7-2,CASSFQVGGFQYNEQFF
TRBV11-2,CASSPFGVAAANEKLFF
TRBV12-5,CASGLSQVPTQYF
TRBV6-5,CASSYSAGRFQPQHF
TRBV5-5,CASSPPGQEYGYTF
TRBV9,CASSAGTGFANSPLHF
TRBV29-1,CSVEEGVYEQYF
TRBV4-2,CASSQVRGEKLFF
TRBV7-9,CASSLTPATGYGYTF
TRBV9,CASSVVDSRTTDTQYF
TRBV6-2/TRBV6-3,CASSPMASGSTGELFF
TRBV9,CASSVELVTDTQYF
TRBV6-5,CATYRGGTEAFF
TRBV6-4,CASSEEYYNEQFF
TRBV11-2,CASSLLGGGRQETQYF
TRBV11-3,CASSLAVGTGELFF
TRBV7-2,CASSFQGTSTDTQYF
TRBV28,CASNIVGQGNYGYTF
TRBV7-8,CASSLASGGPYNEQFF
TRBV6-1,CASSERQGKNYGYTF
TRBV5-6,CASSLGTGGLQETQYF
TRBV19,CASAQGAYTEAFF
TRBV5-6,CASSLDGGLNYGYTF
TRBV9,CASSVQGQGASEQYF